These 6 T cell receptor beta chains originate from one sample sequenced in a study of cytomegalovirus exposure and HLA in healthy donors. The PCR contained 60 Vbeta and 13 Jbeta primers. Generated by immunoSEQ multiplex PCR, the TCRdb table keeps only in-frame clones and is missing some. This sample yields 95,000 to 150,000 clones, of which about 79% are seen a single time; roughly 3.5% belongs to the top ten. Sequencing was performed on PBMCs. The source of these receptors is a woman in her forties or fifties in good health and CMV-seronegative.

This clone occurred once. V is TRBV4-2 and J is TRBJ1-2; D uncertain. Between the trimmed V and J ends, which lost 0 bases and 8 bases, there was a span of 16 bases. This CDR3 is built from 15 residues. Germline CDR1 LGHNA, CDR2 YNFKEQ. CDR3 loop: CASSQDDHAGLGYTF. The CDR3 nucleotides are TGTGCCAGCAGCCAAGACGACCATGCGGGATTAGGCTACACCTTC.

The chain uses TRBV11-3 and TRBJ2-5; the D gene is possibly TRBD1 (6 bases). This CDR3 spans 13 amino acids. V dropped 5 bases and J dropped 2 bases, with 9 bases sitting between them. From germline, CDR1 is SGHNT and CDR2 YENEEA. CDR3 amino acids: CASSPDSQETQYF. CDR3 coding DNA: TGTGCCAGCAGCCCGGACAGTCAAGAGACCCAGTACTTC.

This chain uses TRBV4-1 with TRBJ2-1; TRBD2 agrees at 8 bases. J gave up 4 bases and V 0 bases, and 11 bases lay outside the gene matches. The CDR3 has 18 residues. Germline CDR1 MGHRA, CDR2 YSYEKL. The CDR3 nucleotides read TGCGCCAGCAGCCAAGATTCCGGGACTAGTTTTGTGTACAATGAGCAGTTCTTC. This sequence encodes CASSQDSGTSFVYNEQFF.

A note on this clone: The sample contains more than one DNA sequence encoding this CDR3. The V call is TRBV5-1, the J call TRBJ2-1; TRBD2 matches at 8 bases. The germline V gene has CDR1 SGHRS and CDR2 YFSETQ. The CDR3 runs to 15 residues. V was clipped by 0 bases and J by 4 bases; unmatched bases: 3. The CDR3 nucleotides are TGCGCCAGCAGCTTGGGGCTAGCGGGTTACAATGAGCAGTTCTTC. It is translated as CASSLGLAGYNEQFF.

The chain links TRBV19 to TRBJ2-7, with a tentative D call TRBD1 (6 bases). The CDR3 contains 12 residues. V lost 10 bases to trimming and J lost 0 bases, with 10 bases between them. Per germline, CDR1 LNHDA and CDR2 SQIVND (reference sequence). The CDR3 DNA reads as TGTGCCACTACAGGGCCCTCCTACGAGCAGTACTTC. It encodes CATTGPSYEQYF.

This rearrangement joins TRBV10-3 to TRBJ2-7; a weak D match, TRBD2 (5 bases). The CDR3 has 12 amino acids. Germline assignment: CDR1 ENHRY and CDR2 SYGVKD. The V end was cut by 5 bases, the J end by 0 bases, with 5 bases between. In DNA, the CDR3 is TGTGCCATCAGTCGGGACTCCTACGAGCAGTACTTC. This encodes CAISRDSYEQYF.